A single T cell receptor beta chain is shown here with its context. In the original processing: From reference gene primer amplification, estimates of nucleated cell counts were derived. Clones were sequenced by immunoSEQ multiplex PCR, and TCRdb holds only the in-frame ones, with some missing. The DNA was the basis for D and trimming; V, J and clone size are from that table. This sample has 250,000 to 350,000 clones, with roughly 89% found just once. This record belongs to a study of blood T cell repertoires in COVID-19. For the study at large: T cells, B-cell-depleted T cells, or PBMCs provided the cDNA or gDNA that served as material.

Looked up from germline, CDR1 is KGHSH and CDR2 is LQKENI. The CDR3 has 16 residues. V was shortened by 5 bases and J by 0 bases, with 13 bases between the two germline ends. This chain joins TRBV18 and TRBJ2-2; unclear D gene. The source is a middle-aged woman who had recovered from COVID-19. The sample taken for sequencing was PBMCs or T cells enriched from blood (not recorded which). The DNA for the CDR3 is TGTGCCAGCTCATACCAAGGCGGAGCGAACACCGGGGAGCTGTTTTTT. It specifies CASSYQGGANTGELFF.